One sample yielded the 12 T cell receptor beta chains listed below, sequenced in a study of blood T cell repertoires in COVID-19. Sequenced by immunoSEQ multiplex PCR; TCRdb stores in-frame clones only, minus some. The data contain a few hundred thousand clones, about 80% of them seen just once; the ten biggest clones take up approximately 4%. Sequencing was performed on PBMCs or T cells enriched from blood (not recorded which). The receptor source for this set is a man between 25 and 39 years old with acute COVID-19.

The chain is built from TRBV7-9 and TRBJ1-2; 8 positions match TRBD1. Germline CDR1 SEHNR, CDR2 FQNEAQ (reference sequence). V dropped 10 bases and J dropped 0; count of bases not matched to a gene: 4. This CDR3 comprises 13 residues. This chain's CDR3 is CATKQGANYGYTF. The CDR3 DNA is TGTGCCACCAAACAGGGGGCTAACTATGGCTACACCTTC.

The V and J genes are TRBV4-2 and TRBJ2-1, with TRBD1 as a possible D gene (6 bases). The CDR3 spans 15 residues. The germline gives CDR1 LGHNA, CDR2 YNFKEQ. Deletions cut 3 bases from V and 8 bases from J, with 17 bases between. This CDR3 reads CASSQNTQGVDEQFF. The CDR3 DNA is TGTGCCAGCAGCCAGAACACACAGGGAGTGGATGAGCAGTTCTTC.

The chain links TRBV7-9 to TRBJ1-1, with D possibly TRBD1 on 6 matching bases. Germline CDR1 is SEHNR and CDR2 is FQNEAQ (reference sequence). There are 17 residues in the CDR3. The V gene lost 6 bases and the J gene lost 4 bases, with 24 bases spanning the gap. The CDR3 is CASRLPPGGQWGTEAFF. As DNA, the CDR3 is TGTGCCAGCAGGCTACCCCCAGGCGGACAGTGGGGCACTGAAGCTTTCTTT.

The chain carries TRBV27 and TRBJ2-1; TRBD2 matches 7 bases. This CDR3 is 16 amino acids long. CDR1 MNHEY and CDR2 SMNVEV come from the germline V gene (reference sequence). After removal of 5 bases from V and 7 bases from J, the junction contained 14 bases not matched to a gene. The CDR3 here is CASSPFLGGEKNEQFF. The DNA of the CDR3 is TGTGCCAGCAGTCCGTTCTTGGGGGGGGAGAAAAATGAGCAGTTCTTC.

V usage is TRBV5-5 and J usage is TRBJ2-7; no reliable D call. Germline-derived CDR1 and CDR2 are SGHKS and YYEKEE (reference sequence). This CDR3 comprises 16 residues. Trimming pared 0 bases from V and 0 bases from J, leaving 13 bases between. CDR3 in amino acids: CASSLALIAISYEQYV. Here the CDR3 DNA reads TGTGCCAGCAGCTTGGCCCTGATAGCCATCTCCTACGAGCAGTACGTC.

The rearrangement uses TRBV11-3 and TRBJ1-1, with TRBD1 matching 7 bases. The CDR3 extends over 15 amino acids. V shed 5 bases and J 4 bases; nucleotides not matched to a gene: 10. From germline, CDR1 is SGHNT and CDR2 YENEEA. The CDR3 nucleotides are TGTGCCAGCAGCGAAACAGGGGCGCCGGGCACTGAAGCTTTCTTT. Its translation is CASSETGAPGTEAFF.

The V gene is TRBV2, the J gene TRBJ2-1, with D unclear. Germline loops: CDR1 SNHLY, CDR2 FYNNEI. Trimming left V 6 bases short and J 12 bases short, with 12 bases between. CDR3 size: 11 residues. For the CDR3, the DNA is TGTGCCAGCAGGGAACCGGGTGGGCAGTTCTTC. It specifies CASREPGGQFF.

This clone was seen once. V usage is TRBV3-1 (or the pseudogene TRBV3-2) and J usage is TRBJ2-4; a weak D match, TRBD2 (6 bases). This CDR3 has 17 amino acids. The V end lost 0 bases, the J end lost 3 bases, and 15 bases lay between the germline ends. Per germline, CDR1 LGHDT and CDR2 YNNKEL (reference sequence). The CDR3 DNA is TGTGCCAGCAGCCAAGATCAGGCCAGGGAGGACAAAAACATTCAGTACTTC. It codes for CASSQDQAREDKNIQYF.

The rearrangement links TRBV25-1 to TRBJ2-1; TRBD2 aligns across 8 bases. The CDR3 totals 14 residues. Looked up from germline, CDR1 is MGHDK and CDR2 is SYGVNS. After removal of 5 bases from V and 7 bases from J, the junction contained 7 bases not matched to a gene. Here the CDR3 DNA reads TGTGCCAGCAGTCCGGGACTAGGAATTAATGAGCAGTTCTTC. Amino acids: CASSPGLGINEQFF. The full variable domain, completed using reference TRBV25-1 and TRBJ2-1, is EADIYQTPRYLVIGTGKKITLECSQTMGHDKMYWYQQDPGMELHLIHYSYGVNSTEKGDLSSESTVSRIRTEHFPLTLESARPSHTSQYLCASSPGLGINEQFFGPGTRLTVL.

The chain joins TRBV28 to TRBJ2-3; 9 bases match TRBD2. Germline V CDR1 and CDR2: MDHEN, SYDVKM. V lost 10 bases and J lost 1; bases outside the gene matches: 9. CDR3 length: 15 residues. CDR3 in DNA: TGTGCCACCTCGGGGCGGGGGGGTCGCACAGATACGCAGTATTTT. Its protein product is CATSGRGGRTDTQYF.

This chain connects TRBV19 to TRBJ1-2; 9 bases line up with TRBD1. The V segment lost 5 bases and the J segment 4 bases; nucleotides outside the gene matches: 8. The germline V gene encodes CDR1 LNHDA and CDR2 SQIVND (reference sequence). The CDR3 consists of 15 residues. The DNA of the CDR3 is TGTGCCAGTAGTGAGGGACAGGGAAGTTCCTATGGCTACACCTTC. It encodes CASSEGQGSSYGYTF.

The chain links TRBV13 to TRBJ1-2; the D gene is possibly TRBD1 (6 bases). The CDR3 runs 14 residues. CDR1 and CDR2 from the germline V gene are PRHDT and FYEKMQ (reference sequence). V was clipped by 5 bases and J by 8 bases, with 18 bases between them. The CDR3 sequence is CASSPGAYLAGYTF. The DNA of the CDR3 is TGTGCCAGCAGCCCAGGGGCCTACCTGGCCGGCTACACCTTC.